A single sample is the source of the 26 T cell receptor beta chains below, sequenced in a study of shared clonotypes between healthy human individuals. The naive CD8 subset, CD45RO-negative cells positively selected for CCR7, excluded terminally differentiated effector memory CD45RA+ cells. TCRdb's table, derived via immunoSEQ multiplex PCR, lists solely in-frame clones and lacks some. The table records millions of clones, approximately 94% of them present only once. Input material: naive CD8+ T cells sorted from blood. All receptors derive from a man aged 18 to 29 in good health.

In this sample, this clone turned up once. This chain connects TRBV27 to TRBJ1-6; no definite D call. The CDR3 length is 16 residues. The germline CDR1 and CDR2 sequences are MNHEY and SMNVEV (reference sequence). Deletions cut 2 bases from V and 0 bases from J, with 8 bases between. The CDR3 DNA reads as TGTGCCAGCAGTTTAATGCGGAGCTCCTATAATTCACCCCTCCACTTT. Translation: CASSLMRSSYNSPLHF.

The chain couples TRBV4-1 to TRBJ2-7; D gene unclear. V was cut by 2 bases and J by 7 bases, with 15 bases left in between. This CDR3 comprises 14 residues. Germline V gene lookup returns CDR1 MGHRA and CDR2 YSYEKL. In DNA form, the CDR3 reads TGCGCCAGCAGCCAACCGTCCCTACCTAGTGAGCAGTACTTC. Amino acids: CASSQPSLPSEQYF.

CDR3 in DNA: TGTGCCTCGGCCCCTTTCTCCTACAATGAGCAGTTCTTC. Its translation is CASAPFSYNEQFF. The V call is TRBV2, the J call TRBJ2-1; D not resolved. This CDR3 contains 13 residues. The V end lost 11 bases, the J end lost 0 bases, and 11 bases lay between the germline ends. Germline values: CDR1 SNHLY, CDR2 FYNNEI.

The chain combines TRBV19 with TRBJ2-1; the D is unclear. Germline V lookup: CDR1 LNHDA, CDR2 SQIVND (reference sequence). V lost 7 bases to trimming and J lost 3 bases, with 10 bases between them. The CDR3 has 13 residues. For the CDR3, the DNA is TGTGCCAGTAAGGGTCAAGTCTACAATGAGCAGTTCTTC. It is translated as CASKGQVYNEQFF.

The chain links TRBV5-1 to TRBJ1-2; D not resolved. The length of the CDR3 is 16 residues. Germline lookup yields CDR1 SGHRS and CDR2 YFSETQ. Trimming shortened V by 0 bases and J by 3 bases, and 15 bases separated the two germline ends. CDR3 in DNA: TGCGCCAGCAGCTTGGCTCGGGGTCCTTATGACTATGGCTACACCTTC. Translated: CASSLARGPYDYGYTF. Based on the CDR3 plus reference TRBV5-1 and TRBJ1-2, the full variable domain is KAGVTQTPRYLIKTRGQQVTLSCSPISGHRSVSWYQQTPGQGLQFLFEYFSETQRNKGNFPGRFSGRQFSNSRSEMNVSTLELGDSALYLCASSLARGPYDYGYTFGSGTRLTVV.

The chain employs TRBV19 and TRBJ2-2, with TRBD1 matching over 9 bases. The germline V gene has CDR1 LNHDA and CDR2 SQIVND (reference sequence). CDR3 length: 15 amino acids. V lost 6 bases and J lost 3; bases outside the gene matches: 5. The CDR3 region has the DNA TGTGCCAGTAGCCGGGACAGGGAAGACACCGGGGAGCTGTTTTTT. Encoded protein: CASSRDREDTGELFF.

This clone was counted a single time. The CDR3 DNA reads TGTGCCAGCAGTGAAGGAGGATTCTACGAGCAGTACTTC. This codes for CASSEGGFYEQYF. The rearrangement uses TRBV2 and TRBJ2-7; no firm D call. The germline V and J ends were trimmed by 1 base and 3 bases, with 7 bases remaining between them. The CDR3 has 13 amino acids. The germline V gene encodes CDR1 SNHLY and CDR2 FYNNEI.

The chain links TRBV5-1 to TRBJ2-6, with TRBD1 matching over 8 bases. Trimming took 3 bases from V and 2 from J; bases not matched to a gene: 10. Germline V CDR1 and CDR2: SGHRS, YFSETQ. This CDR3 has 18 residues. The CDR3 sequence is CASSSRTGKSTGANVLTF. CDR3 nucleotides: TGCGCCAGCAGCTCACGGACAGGGAAATCCACTGGGGCCAACGTCCTGACTTTC.

The rearrangement joins TRBV25-1 to TRBJ1-1; possible D gene TRBD1, 6 bases. This CDR3 has 15 amino acids. Trimming took off 1 base at V and 1 base at J, with 10 bases between the two ends. Per germline, CDR1 MGHDK and CDR2 SYGVNS. In DNA, the CDR3 is TGTGCCAGCAGTGAATTTCAGGGGCAGAACACTGAAGCTTTCTTT. As protein: CASSEFQGQNTEAFF.

V and J are TRBV7-9 and TRBJ2-2; tentatively, D is TRBD1 (5 bases). Germline V gene sequence: CDR1 SEHNR, CDR2 FQNEAQ (reference sequence). The CDR3 length is 17 residues. V was pared by 1 base and J by 1 base, with 13 bases between. CDR3 nucleotides: TGTGCCAGCAGCTTAGAGCGTACAGGCGAGAACACCGGGGAGCTGTTTTTT. Its protein product is CASSLERTGENTGELFF.

The chain joins TRBV19 to TRBJ1-5; D gene unclear. Trimming cost V 3 bases and J 0 bases, with 9 bases left between them. Germline CDR1 and CDR2: LNHDA and SQIVND (reference sequence). The CDR3 runs 15 residues. The CDR3 here is CASSILGSSNQPQHF. The DNA for the CDR3 is TGTGCCAGTAGTATCTTGGGGAGTAGCAATCAGCCCCAGCATTTT.

The chain couples TRBV7-2 to TRBJ1-1; D call uncertain. Per the germline V gene, CDR1 is SGHTA and CDR2 is FQGNSA. With 8 bases removed from V and 8 bases from J, the gap between germline ends came to 21 bases. CDR3 length equals 14 residues. CDR3 coding DNA: TGTGCCAGCGCTCCACCGCGACTTGCCGGGGAAGCTTTCTTT. Amino acid sequence: CASAPPRLAGEAFF.

This chain connects TRBV2 to TRBJ1-3; possible D gene TRBD1, 5 bases. Germline lookup yields CDR1 SNHLY and CDR2 FYNNEI. This CDR3 has 14 residues. Trimming removed 4 bases from V and 1 base from J, with 8 bases in between. DNA of the CDR3: TGTGCCAGCAGTGGCCGACAGTCTGGAAACACCATATATTTT. Protein: CASSGRQSGNTIYF.

Of note for this clone: This sample also contains other DNA sequences that code for the same CDR3. The chain recombines TRBV4-1 with TRBJ2-7, with D possibly matching TRBD1 (6 bases). This CDR3 contains 14 residues. Germline assignment: CDR1 MGHRA and CDR2 YSYEKL. Trimming removed 1 base at V and 4 bases at J, with 11 bases between. This CDR3 is CASSQVQGTYEQYF. In DNA form, the CDR3 reads TGCGCCAGCAGCCAAGTCCAGGGGACATACGAGCAGTACTTC.

The chain carries TRBV4-3 and TRBJ1-2; unclear D gene. In germline, CDR1 is LGHNA, CDR2 YSLEER. This CDR3 has 15 amino acids. Trimming left V 0 bases short and J 4 bases short, with 12 bases between. CDR3 sequence (DNA): TGCGCCAGCAGCCAAGATCGCGTCGACCTCTATGGCTACACCTTC. Its protein is CASSQDRVDLYGYTF.

This chain links TRBV4-1 with TRBJ2-3; D unclear. The CDR3 extends over 15 amino acids. CDR1 and CDR2 (germline): MGHRA, YSYEKL. V was trimmed by 4 bases and J by 2 bases, leaving 13 bases between them. The CDR3 coding sequence is TGCGCCAGCAGCCGGAACGTCGAGATCACAGATACGCAGTATTTT. This gives the protein CASSRNVEITDTQYF.

The count of this clone is one. The V gene is TRBV4-3, the J gene TRBJ2-2, with 11 nucleotides matching TRBD2. Unmatched junction bases numbered 4, after V lost 4 bases and J lost 3 bases. Germline V gives CDR1 LGHNA, CDR2 YSLEER. The CDR3 spans 16 residues. The CDR3, as DNA: TGCGCCAGCAGCCCGGGGACTAGCGGACACACCGGGGAGCTGTTTTTT. Translation: CASSPGTSGHTGELFF.

In this sample, this clone turned up once. The chain uses TRBV7-6 and TRBJ2-7; D perhaps matches TRBD2 (6 bases). The V end was cut by 1 base, the J end by 2 bases, with 12 bases between. Germline CDR1 SGHVS, CDR2 FNYEAQ. CDR3 length: 15 amino acids. This CDR3 is CASSLEGGITYEQYF. For the CDR3, the DNA is TGTGCCAGCAGCTTAGAAGGCGGGATTACCTACGAGCAGTACTTC.

The J gene is TRBJ2-1, the V gene TRBV7-2, with D possibly being TRBD1 or TRBD2 (5 bases each). Trimming left V 3 bases short and J 4 bases short, with 10 bases between. The V gene's germline CDR1 is SGHTA and CDR2 FQGNSA. The CDR3 sequence is 14 residues long. CDR3 loop: CASSFRDAYNEQFF. CDR3 bases: TGTGCCAGCAGCTTCCGGGACGCTTACAATGAGCAGTTCTTC.

This chain joins TRBV27 and TRBJ2-1, with TRBD2 identical over 11 bases. The junction had 1 base not matched to a gene; V was cut back by 4 bases and J by 2 bases. CDR1 and CDR2 from the germline V gene are MNHEY and SMNVEV (reference sequence). The CDR3 is 15 amino acids. CDR3 sequence: CASSYSGGAYNEQFF. The CDR3 nucleotides are TGTGCCAGCAGTTATAGCGGGGGGGCCTACAATGAGCAGTTCTTC.

This chain uses TRBV6-1 with TRBJ1-4; 7 bases fit TRBD1. Trimming removed 1 base from V and 7 bases from J; junction bases left unmatched: 6. CDR3 length: 15 amino acids. Germline-derived CDR1 and CDR2 are MNHNS and SASEGT. Here the CDR3 reads CASSEDRGGTEKLFF. The DNA for the CDR3 is TGTGCCAGCAGTGAAGACAGGGGAGGGACTGAAAAACTGTTTTTT.

The CDR3 loop reads CASSTPPGQDLNEQYF. CDR3 in DNA: TGTGCCAGCAGCACGCCCCCGGGACAGGATCTTAACGAGCAGTACTTC. The rearrangement uses TRBV21-1 and TRBJ2-7; the tabulated D call, TRBD1, remains unverified against the DNA. TRBV21-1 is marked as a pseudogene. The CDR3 contains 16 residues.

This clone is a singleton in its sample. This chain joins TRBV7-6 and TRBJ2-7; the match to TRBD2 covers 7 bases. Per germline, CDR1 SGHVS and CDR2 FNYEAQ. The CDR3 has 16 residues. J gave up 4 bases and V 1 base, and 10 bases lay outside the gene matches. CDR3 coding DNA: TGTGCCAGCAGCTTAGAAGGGGCGGGAGCGACGTACGAGCAGTACTTC. Protein: CASSLEGAGATYEQYF.

The chain combines TRBV11-2 with TRBJ2-7, with D perhaps TRBD1 or TRBD2 (5 bases each). The length of the CDR3 is 15 residues. V was trimmed by 3 bases and J by 1 base, leaving 13 bases between them. Germline CDR1 reads SGHAT; CDR2 reads FQNNGV. The CDR3 protein is CASSFLGAASYEQYF. In nucleotides, the CDR3 is TGTGCCAGCAGCTTTCTCGGGGCCGCGTCCTACGAGCAGTACTTC.

This CDR3 reads CASSVVPERNIQYF. CDR3 nucleotide sequence: TGTGCCAGCAGCGTAGTGCCCGAGAGAAACATTCAGTACTTC. The rearrangement joins TRBV9 to TRBJ2-4; D remains ambiguous. The germline CDR1 and CDR2 sequences are SGDLS and YYNGEE. The CDR3 is 14 residues long. With 0 bases removed from V and 6 bases from J, the gap between germline ends came to 10 bases.

The chain employs TRBV7-9 and TRBJ1-1; D remains ambiguous. V gave up 1 base and J gave up 0 bases, with 12 bases separating them. Germline CDR1 SEHNR, CDR2 FQNEAQ (reference sequence). CDR3 length equals 16 residues. The CDR3 sequence is CASSLGRFSMNTEAFF. In DNA form, the CDR3 reads TGTGCCAGCAGCTTAGGACGGTTCTCTATGAACACTGAAGCTTTCTTT.